These 32 T cell receptor beta chains were all obtained from the same sample, sequenced in a study of cytomegalovirus exposure and HLA in healthy donors. The PCR used 60 Vbeta and 13 Jbeta primers. TCRdb keeps only in-frame clones here, not all; method: immunoSEQ multiplex PCR. The sample lists 180,000 or so clones, over 60% occurring once. The sample taken for sequencing was PBMCs. All receptors derive from a man aged 50-59 years in good health and CMV-seropositive.

V and J are TRBV5-1 and TRBJ2-3, with 7 positions matching TRBD1. CDR1 and CDR2 (germline): SGHRS, YFSETQ. The CDR3 is made up of 16 amino acids. V was pared by 4 bases and J by 1 base, with 9 bases of the junction left unmatched. The CDR3 region has the DNA TGCGCCAGCAGCCCCTGGAAGGGGGCGGGCACAGATACGCAGTATTTT. As protein: CASSPWKGAGTDTQYF.

V is TRBV30 and J is TRBJ1-1; TRBD1 is a possible D gene (6 bases). There are 15 residues in the CDR3. The ends were cut back, 4 bases at V and 0 bases at J, with 15 bases in the middle. Per germline, CDR1 GTSNPN and CDR2 SVGIG (reference sequence). The CDR3 DNA is TGTGCCTGGATCATCCGCGGACAGATGAACACTGAAGCTTTCTTT. Protein: CAWIIRGQMNTEAFF. The full variable domain, completed using reference TRBV30 and TRBJ1-1, is SQTIHQWPATLVQPVGSPLSLECTVEGTSNPNLYWYRQAAGRGLQLLFYSVGIGQISSEVPQNLSASRPQDRQFILSSKKLLLSDSGFYLCAWIIRGQMNTEAFFGQGTRLTVV.

This clone was found once. The chain uses TRBV10-2 and TRBJ1-5; 7 nucleotides align to TRBD1. This CDR3 is built from 13 residues. The germline V gene has CDR1 WSHSY and CDR2 SAAADI. V was clipped by 6 bases and J by 5 bases; unmatched bases: 4. In DNA form, the CDR3 reads TGCGCCAGCAGCTTCGACAGGGATCAGCCCCAGCATTTT. This sequence encodes CASSFDRDQPQHF.

The chain carries TRBV30 and TRBJ1-1; 8 nucleotides align to TRBD1. Germline trimming cut 3 bases from V and 5 bases from J; bases unmatched to any gene: 5. Germline values: CDR1 GTSNPN, CDR2 SVGIG (reference sequence). The CDR3 runs 13 residues. CDR3: CAWRRTGQTEAFF. In nucleotides, the CDR3 is TGTGCCTGGAGGCGGACAGGGCAAACTGAAGCTTTCTTT.

The chain has TRBV7-3 and TRBJ2-1, with TRBD1 matching 7 bases. The germline CDR1 and CDR2 sequences are SGHTA and FQGTGA. CDR3 length: 14 amino acids. V lost 3 bases, J lost 2 bases, and 1 base stayed unmatched. The CDR3 DNA reads TGTGCCAGCAGCTTGACAGGGCCCTACAATGAGCAGTTCTTC. Protein product: CASSLTGPYNEQFF.

The CDR3 loop reads CATSGSRFGRGTTDTQYF. The CDR3 nucleotides read TGTGCCACCAGCGGTTCTCGGTTTGGGCGGGGGACCACAGATACGCAGTATTTT. The chain combines TRBV15 with TRBJ2-3, with 7 bases matching TRBD2. The germline V gene encodes CDR1 LNHNV and CDR2 YYDKDF (reference sequence). V lost 5 bases, J lost 2 bases, and 16 bases stayed unmatched. This CDR3 has 18 residues.

The sample holds a few counts of this clone. The rearrangement links TRBV7-2 to TRBJ2-2; 7 nucleotides agree with TRBD1. With 5 bases clipped from V and 4 bases from J, the junction kept 13 bases outside the gene matches. The CDR3 contains 17 residues. The germline V gene encodes CDR1 SGHTA and CDR2 FQGNSA. CDR3 nucleotides: TGTGCCAGCAGCCCAAGACAGGGCCGAGTGGGCACCGGGGAGCTGTTTTTT. It encodes CASSPRQGRVGTGELFF.

The rearrangement links TRBV6-5 to TRBJ1-4; D might be TRBD1 (5 bases). Germline V lookup: CDR1 MNHEY, CDR2 SVGAGI. The CDR3 runs to 15 residues. The V end lost 0 bases, the J end lost 6 bases, and 11 bases lay between the germline ends. The CDR3 DNA reads TGTGCCAGCAGTTACTCTACAGGACCCTATGAAAAACTGTTTTTT. Amino acids: CASSYSTGPYEKLFF.

The rearrangement links TRBV28 to TRBJ1-3; 8 positions match TRBD1. The CDR3 covers 18 residues. Germline V CDR1 and CDR2: MDHEN, SYDVKM. After removal of 5 bases from V and 2 bases from J, the junction contained 14 bases not matched to a gene. CDR3 sequence: CASSPIPTGGRPGNTIYF. The CDR3 DNA reads TGTGCCAGCAGTCCTATTCCAACAGGGGGGCGGCCTGGAAACACCATATATTTT.

V usage is TRBV9 and J usage is TRBJ2-5; TRBD1 agrees at 8 bases. This CDR3 region has 13 residues. The trim removed 0 bases at V and 5 bases at J, leaving 0 bases unmatched. Per the germline V gene, CDR1 is SGDLS and CDR2 is YYNGEE. The CDR3 sequence is CASSVGTGETQYF. The DNA for the CDR3 is TGTGCCAGCAGCGTAGGGACAGGGGAGACCCAGTACTTC.

CDR3 in DNA: TGTGCCAGCAGTCATCATCCCGGGACAGAGTTCGCGAACACCGGGGAGCTGTTTTTT. Amino acid sequence: CASSHHPGTEFANTGELFF. The gene calls are TRBV9 and TRBJ2-2; 7 positions agree with TRBD1. V shed 5 bases, J shed 0 bases, and the junction held 16 bases outside the gene matches. CDR1 SGDLS and CDR2 YYNGEE come from the germline V gene. This CDR3 is built from 19 residues.

The chain carries TRBV6-6 and TRBJ1-3; the D is unclear. The V end was cut by 5 bases, the J end by 2 bases, with 4 bases between. In germline, CDR1 is MNHNY, CDR2 SVGAGI (reference sequence). CDR3 length: 12 amino acids. CDR3 protein: CASSPTGNTIYF. CDR3 nucleotide sequence: TGTGCCAGCAGTCCCACTGGAAACACCATATATTTT.

This chain joins TRBV28 and TRBJ1-2; D ambiguous. The CDR3 spans 15 residues. Germline CDR1 is MDHEN and CDR2 is SYDVKM. V gave up 6 bases and J gave up 4 bases, with 18 bases separating them. CDR3 sequence reads: CASSKLPTVIYGYTF. The CDR3 DNA sequence: TGTGCCAGCAGCAAACTCCCAACAGTAATCTATGGCTACACCTTC.

This chain links TRBV5-1 with TRBJ2-5, with 16 bases identical to TRBD2. Germline V gene data show CDR1 as SGHRS and CDR2 as YFSETQ. The junction had 9 bases not matched to a gene; V was cut back by 6 bases and J by 4 bases. The CDR3 runs 17 residues. CDR3 bases: TGCGCCAGCACCGTCGGGACTAGCGGGGGGGTCTTAGAGACCCAGTACTTC. Translated: CASTVGTSGGVLETQYF.

The V call is TRBV27, the J call TRBJ1-1; 10 bases align to TRBD1. The CDR3 contains 14 residues. Germline values: CDR1 MNHEY, CDR2 SMNVEV (reference sequence). V lost 8 bases and J lost 4; bases outside the gene matches: 7. The CDR3 is CASLDRGRGTEAFF. In nucleotides, the CDR3 is TGTGCCAGCTTAGACAGGGGGCGCGGCACTGAAGCTTTCTTT.

The chain links TRBV5-1 to TRBJ1-5, with D uncertain. The germline V gene has CDR1 SGHRS and CDR2 YFSETQ. The CDR3 extends over 15 amino acids. V was cut by 2 bases and J by 3 bases, with 12 bases left in between. CDR3 sequence reads: CASSFEGIANQPQHF. The CDR3 coding sequence is TGCGCCAGCAGCTTCGAGGGTATAGCCAATCAGCCCCAGCATTTT.

The chain joins TRBV9 to TRBJ2-7; tentatively, D is TRBD2 (5 bases). Germline CDR1 is SGDLS and CDR2 is YYNGEE. The germline V and J ends were trimmed by 1 base and 2 bases, with 10 bases remaining between them. The CDR3 covers 14 residues. This CDR3 is CASSVSAGAYEQYF. CDR3 DNA: TGTGCCAGCAGCGTATCCGCGGGCGCCTACGAGCAGTACTTC.

This chain uses TRBV18 with TRBJ1-2, with 7 bases identical to TRBD1. This CDR3 region has 13 residues. The germline V gene has CDR1 KGHSH and CDR2 LQKENI. The J segment lost 3 bases and the V segment lost 4 bases, leaving 2 bases of the junction unmatched. The CDR3 DNA follows: TGTGCCAGCTCACGACAGGGAGACTATGGCTACACCTTC. Translated, it gives CASSRQGDYGYTF.

V gene TRBV6-5 combines with J gene TRBJ1-5, with D possibly being TRBD1 (6 bases). V lost 3 bases and J lost 3, with 12 bases in between. CDR3 length: 15 amino acids. CDR1 and CDR2 from the germline V gene are MNHEY and SVGAGI. CDR3 residues: CASSYDRSPNQPQHF. As DNA, the CDR3 is TGTGCCAGCAGTTATGACAGGTCCCCCAATCAGCCCCAGCATTTT.

This chain links TRBV25-1 with TRBJ2-2; 8 positions agree with TRBD1. Trimming cost V 9 bases and J 0 bases; bases outside gene matches: 9. The CDR3 has 16 residues. Germline lookup yields CDR1 MGHDK and CDR2 SYGVNS. Written as DNA, the CDR3 is TGTGCCAGTCGACCCTCAGGGGGCCCGAACACCGGGGAGCTGTTTTTT. Its translation is CASRPSGGPNTGELFF. Variable domain in full (rest from reference TRBV25-1 and TRBJ2-2): EADIYQTPRYLVIGTGKKITLECSQTMGHDKMYWYQQDPGMELHLIHYSYGVNSTEKGDLSSESTVSRIRTEHFPLTLESARPSHTSQYLCASRPSGGPNTGELFFGEGSRLTVL.

V is TRBV18 and J is TRBJ1-6, with D possibly TRBD1 on 6 matching bases. The CDR3 sequence is 15 residues long. Germline values: CDR1 KGHSH, CDR2 LQKENI. Trimming took 0 bases from V and 7 from J, leaving 10 bases between them. Written as DNA, the CDR3 is TGTGCCAGCTCACCACCGGTGACAGGCAATTCACCCCTCCACTTT. Translating gives CASSPPVTGNSPLHF.

This rearrangement joins TRBV7-2 to TRBJ2-3; possibly TRBD2 for D (5 bases). From germline, CDR1 is SGHTA and CDR2 FQGNSA. This CDR3 contains 16 residues. Between the trimmed V and J ends, which lost 2 bases and 0 bases, there was a span of 12 bases. CDR3 in DNA: TGTGCCAGCAGCTTAATTTGGAGCGGCAGCACAGATACGCAGTATTTT. It specifies CASSLIWSGSTDTQYF.

The gene calls are TRBV6-1 and TRBJ1-3, with a weak D call TRBD1 (5 bases). V dropped 6 bases and J dropped 0 bases, with 12 bases sitting between them. Germline values: CDR1 MNHNS, CDR2 SASEGT. The CDR3 covers 15 residues. DNA of the CDR3: TGTGCCAGCAGAGAGCAGGGTTACTCTGGAAACACCATATATTTT. This encodes CASREQGYSGNTIYF.

The chain employs TRBV28 and TRBJ2-1; 8 bases map to TRBD1. V shed 7 bases, J shed 4 bases, and the junction held 6 bases outside the gene matches. The germline CDR1 and CDR2 sequences are MDHEN and SYDVKM. This CDR3 region has 14 residues. The chain's CDR3 is CASIRDRTYNEQFF. CDR3 nucleotides: TGTGCCAGCATTCGGGACAGGACGTACAATGAGCAGTTCTTC.

This clone has more than one count but fewer than ten. This chain joins TRBV6-1 and TRBJ1-3; D is unclear. Germline-derived CDR1 and CDR2 are MNHNS and SASEGT. V lost 5 bases to trimming and J lost 3 bases, with 11 bases between them. The CDR3 sequence is 14 residues long. The CDR3 protein is CASSLSRGGNTIYF. In nucleotides, the CDR3 is TGTGCCAGCAGTTTAAGTCGGGGTGGAAACACCATATATTTT.

The chain links TRBV28 to TRBJ2-7, with D tentatively TRBD1 (6 bases). This CDR3 is built from 14 residues. Germline lookup yields CDR1 MDHEN and CDR2 SYDVKM. V lost 3 bases and J 6 bases, leaving 15 bases between the germline ends. CDR3 in DNA: TGTGCCAGCAGTTTCCTACCAGGGGCGCTCGAGCAGTACTTC. As protein: CASSFLPGALEQYF.

The J gene is TRBJ2-3, the V gene TRBV10-2; D uncertain. Germline lookup yields CDR1 WSHSY and CDR2 SAAADI. Between the trimmed V and J ends, which lost 3 bases and 0 bases, there was a span of 10 bases. This CDR3 is 15 amino acids long. The CDR3 is CASSEQSSSTDTQYF. CDR3 coding DNA: TGCGCCAGCAGTGAACAGTCTTCTAGCACAGATACGCAGTATTTT.

V is TRBV15 and J is TRBJ1-4, with TRBD1 matching 9 bases. Germline V gene lookup returns CDR1 LNHNV and CDR2 YYDKDF (reference sequence). Trimming took 6 bases from V and 6 from J; bases not matched to a gene: 8. The CDR3 is 15 residues long. The CDR3 loop is CATSRRGTGYEKLFF. As DNA, the CDR3 is TGTGCCACCAGTAGACGTGGGACAGGGTATGAAAAACTGTTTTTT.

The chain recombines TRBV28 with TRBJ1-2; TRBD1 might be the D (5 bases). The CDR3 contains 15 residues. Trimming took 5 bases from V and 7 from J, leaving 20 bases between them. CDR1 and CDR2 from the germline V gene are MDHEN and SYDVKM. The CDR3 region is CASSTSGGGSRGYTF. CDR3 nucleotides: TGTGCCAGCAGTACCTCCGGGGGAGGGAGTCGTGGCTACACCTTC.

V and J are TRBV15 and TRBJ2-2; D might be TRBD2 (5 bases). V was clipped by 7 bases and J by 2 bases, with 17 bases between them. From germline, CDR1 is LNHNV and CDR2 YYDKDF (reference sequence). This CDR3 has 16 amino acids. The CDR3 protein is CATIRGAAVNTGELFF. The CDR3 bases are TGTGCCACCATTCGCGGCGCAGCGGTTAACACCGGGGAGCTGTTTTTT. Supplemented by reference TRBV15 and TRBJ2-2, the full variable domain reads DAMVIQNPRYQVTQFGKPVTLSCSQTLNHNVMYWYQQKSSQAPKLLFHYYDKDFNNEADTPDNFQSRRPNTSFCFLDIRSPGLGDTAMYLCATIRGAAVNTGELFFGEGSRLTVL.

This chain uses TRBV7-9 with TRBJ1-2; a possible D gene is TRBD1 (6 bases). CDR1 and CDR2 from the germline V gene are SEHNR and FQNEAQ (reference sequence). The CDR3 loop spans 15 amino acids. V was shortened by 2 bases and J by 6 bases, with 16 bases between the two germline ends. The CDR3 bases are TGTGCCAGCAGCTTAAGCTGGGGGCCGATAGATGGCTACACCTTC. It translates to CASSLSWGPIDGYTF.

This clone was counted a few times. The gene calls are TRBV10-3 and TRBJ1-1; 7 bases line up with TRBD1. The ends lost 5 bases at V and 4 bases at J; junction bases unmatched: 7. Germline V gene lookup returns CDR1 ENHRY and CDR2 SYGVKD. This CDR3 comprises 14 residues. CDR3 in amino acids: CAISHQGGPTEAFF. The CDR3 coding sequence is TGTGCCATCAGTCATCAGGGGGGCCCCACTGAAGCTTTCTTT.